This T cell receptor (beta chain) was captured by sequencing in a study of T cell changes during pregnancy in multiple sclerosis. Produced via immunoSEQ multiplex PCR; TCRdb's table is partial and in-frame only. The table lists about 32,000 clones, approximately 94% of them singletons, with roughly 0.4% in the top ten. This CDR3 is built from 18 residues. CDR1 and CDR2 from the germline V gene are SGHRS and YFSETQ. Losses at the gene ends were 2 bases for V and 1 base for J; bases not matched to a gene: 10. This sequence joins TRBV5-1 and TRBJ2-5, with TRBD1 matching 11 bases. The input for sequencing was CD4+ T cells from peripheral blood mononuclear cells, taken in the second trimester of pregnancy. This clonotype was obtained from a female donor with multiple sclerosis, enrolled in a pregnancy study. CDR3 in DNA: TGCGCCAGCAGCTTTCGGGACAGGGGGACTATCCTCCAAGAGACCCAGTACTTC. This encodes CASSFRDRGTILQETQYF.